The rows below give T cell receptor beta chains drawn from one sample of a study of blood T cells in healthy people across ages. TCRdb recomputed calls from the 5' RACE reads with MiXCR, one row per CDR3 protein. The sample has around 800,000 distinct CDR3 sequences, 25% to 30% seen once. This same sample was also part of a study on T cells of mothers and their children.

Source material: blood. Receptors were obtained from a boy between 10 and 17 years old in good health. The CDR3 runs from the conserved cysteine through the conserved F or W. D genes are given only for firm matches. Not every row has a clone size; where given, it reads once, few, many or a size class.

abundance: .
j_gene: TRBJ2-4
d_gene: TRBD1
v_gene: TRBV19
CDR3nt: TGTGCCACGGGGGACAGGGCCAAAAACATTCAGTACTTC
CDR3aa: CATGDRAKNIQYF

abundance: few
j_gene: TRBJ2-5
d_gene: TRBD2
v_gene: TRBV7-7
CDR3nt: TGTGCTAGCAGCTTAGGCGGGGGGCCCACCCAAGAGACCCAGTACTTC
CDR3aa: CASSLGGGPTQETQYF

abundance: .
j_gene: TRBJ2-4
d_gene: .
v_gene: TRBV7-2
CDR3nt: TGTGCCAGCAGCTTAGATGGAGGGTACATTCAGTACTTC
CDR3aa: CASSLDGGYIQYF

abundance: few
j_gene: TRBJ1-3
d_gene: .
v_gene: TRBV29-1
CDR3nt: TGCAGCGTTGGTAGAAGTGGAAACACCATATATTTT
CDR3aa: CSVGRSGNTIYF

abundance: .
j_gene: TRBJ1-4
d_gene: .
v_gene: TRBV28
CDR3nt: TGTGCCAGCAGAGCGACAGCCCATATACTGTTTTTT
CDR3aa: CASRATAHILFF

abundance: .
j_gene: TRBJ1-1
d_gene: .
v_gene: TRBV9
CDR3nt: TGTGCCAGCAGCGAGTGGACATCCCCTCACACTGAAGCTTTCTTT
CDR3aa: CASSEWTSPHTEAFF

abundance: .
j_gene: TRBJ2-5
d_gene: .
v_gene: TRBV6-5
CDR3nt: TGTGCCAGCAGTTACTCGCCAGGACTTCAAGAGACCCAGTACTTC
CDR3aa: CASSYSPGLQETQYF

abundance: few
j_gene: TRBJ2-6
d_gene: .
v_gene: TRBV30
CDR3nt: TGTGCCTGCCCCGCAGGGACTGGGGCCAACGTCCTGACTTTC
CDR3aa: CACPAGTGANVLTF

abundance: .
j_gene: TRBJ2-7
d_gene: .
v_gene: TRBV2
CDR3nt: TGTGCCAGCAGAGACCAGGGATTCGAGCAGTACTTC
CDR3aa: CASRDQGFEQYF

abundance: .
j_gene: TRBJ1-2
d_gene: TRBD1
v_gene: TRBV12-3/TRBV12-4
CDR3nt: TGTGCCAGCAGTTATATAGGGGGCGGTTATGGCTACACCTTC
CDR3aa: CASSYIGGGYGYTF

abundance: few
j_gene: TRBJ1-1
d_gene: TRBD1
v_gene: TRBV10-3
CDR3nt: TGTGCCATCAGTGAACCTTGGACAGGGGCAAACACTGAAGCTTTCTTT
CDR3aa: CAISEPWTGANTEAFF

abundance: few
j_gene: TRBJ2-4
d_gene: TRBD1
v_gene: TRBV6-1
CDR3nt: TGTGCCAGCAGTGAATTAGGGGGCCGGGCCAAAAACATTCAGTACTTC
CDR3aa: CASSELGGRAKNIQYF

abundance: few
j_gene: TRBJ2-5
d_gene: TRBD2
v_gene: TRBV5-1
CDR3nt: TGCGCCAGCAGCCCCGGGACTAGCCGAGAGACCCGGTACTTC
CDR3aa: CASSPGTSRETRYF

abundance: .
j_gene: TRBJ2-7
d_gene: TRBD1
v_gene: TRBV6-1
CDR3nt: TGTGCCAGCAGTGTGTTGGGACAGGGAGACGAGCAGTACTTC
CDR3aa: CASSVLGQGDEQYF

abundance: .
j_gene: TRBJ1-6
d_gene: TRBD1
v_gene: TRBV9
CDR3nt: TGTGCCAGCAGCGTAGGGACAGGGTTTTCACCCCTCCACTTT
CDR3aa: CASSVGTGFSPLHF